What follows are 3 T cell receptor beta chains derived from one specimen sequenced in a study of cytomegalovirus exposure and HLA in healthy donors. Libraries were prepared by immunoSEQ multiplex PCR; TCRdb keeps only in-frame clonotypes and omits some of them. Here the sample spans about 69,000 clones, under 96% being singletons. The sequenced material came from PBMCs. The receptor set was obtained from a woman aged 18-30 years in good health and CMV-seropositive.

CDR3 protein: CASRATGGLNYGYTF. Written as DNA, the CDR3 is TGTGCCAGCAGAGCGACAGGGGGCCTGAACTATGGCTACACCTTC. This sequence joins TRBV6-1 and TRBJ1-2; 10 bases fit TRBD1. Trimming cost V 6 bases and J 2 bases; bases outside gene matches: 6. From germline, CDR1 is MNHNS and CDR2 SASEGT. The CDR3 totals 15 residues.

CDR3 DNA: TGTGCCAGCAGTTACTCGTCGCGGGGCCAAGAGACCCAGTACTTC. This codes for CASSYSSRGQETQYF. The rearrangement joins TRBV6-6 to TRBJ2-5; weak D call: TRBD2 (6 bases). V lost 0 bases to trimming and J lost 1 base, with 9 bases between them. The CDR3 contains 15 residues. In germline, CDR1 is MNHNY, CDR2 SVGAGI (reference sequence).

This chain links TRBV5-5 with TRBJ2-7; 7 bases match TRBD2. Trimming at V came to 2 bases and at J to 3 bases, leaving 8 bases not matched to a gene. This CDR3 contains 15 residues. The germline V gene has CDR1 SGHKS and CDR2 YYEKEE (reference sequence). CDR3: CASSFSSGDYYEQYF. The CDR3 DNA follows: TGTGCCAGCAGCTTCTCCAGCGGGGATTACTACGAGCAGTACTTC.